This T cell receptor beta chain is drawn from a study of blood T cell repertoires in COVID-19. Study overall: Sample material is recorded as cDNA or gDNA derived from T cells, B-cell-depleted T cells, or PBMCs.

In the authors' methods: For nucleated cells, counts were estimated from reference gene primer amplification. TCRdb's copy holds only in-frame clones and misses some; the assay was immunoSEQ multiplex PCR. V and J calls and clone size are copied from that table; D and trimming were computed from the DNA. The data contain a few hundred thousand clones, 70% to 90% of them seen just once; the ten biggest clones take up 3% to 4%. Enrollees, roughly 18 to 90 years old, lived in about two dozen US areas. Self-reported history from a screening survey and questionnaire set each donor's cohort. After removal of 7 bases from V and 4 bases from J, the junction contained 11 bases not matched to a gene. CDR1 SNHLY and CDR2 FYNNEI come from the germline V gene. The CDR3 totals 15 residues.

Material for sequencing was PBMCs or T cells enriched from blood (not recorded which). The TCR sequence derives from a woman in her thirties or forties with acute COVID-19. This chain uses TRBV2 with TRBJ2-7; 9 bases are shared with TRBD2. The CDR3 sequence: CASNKGASGTYEQYF. For the CDR3, the DNA is TGTGCCAGCAATAAGGGGGCTAGCGGGACTTACGAGCAGTACTTC.